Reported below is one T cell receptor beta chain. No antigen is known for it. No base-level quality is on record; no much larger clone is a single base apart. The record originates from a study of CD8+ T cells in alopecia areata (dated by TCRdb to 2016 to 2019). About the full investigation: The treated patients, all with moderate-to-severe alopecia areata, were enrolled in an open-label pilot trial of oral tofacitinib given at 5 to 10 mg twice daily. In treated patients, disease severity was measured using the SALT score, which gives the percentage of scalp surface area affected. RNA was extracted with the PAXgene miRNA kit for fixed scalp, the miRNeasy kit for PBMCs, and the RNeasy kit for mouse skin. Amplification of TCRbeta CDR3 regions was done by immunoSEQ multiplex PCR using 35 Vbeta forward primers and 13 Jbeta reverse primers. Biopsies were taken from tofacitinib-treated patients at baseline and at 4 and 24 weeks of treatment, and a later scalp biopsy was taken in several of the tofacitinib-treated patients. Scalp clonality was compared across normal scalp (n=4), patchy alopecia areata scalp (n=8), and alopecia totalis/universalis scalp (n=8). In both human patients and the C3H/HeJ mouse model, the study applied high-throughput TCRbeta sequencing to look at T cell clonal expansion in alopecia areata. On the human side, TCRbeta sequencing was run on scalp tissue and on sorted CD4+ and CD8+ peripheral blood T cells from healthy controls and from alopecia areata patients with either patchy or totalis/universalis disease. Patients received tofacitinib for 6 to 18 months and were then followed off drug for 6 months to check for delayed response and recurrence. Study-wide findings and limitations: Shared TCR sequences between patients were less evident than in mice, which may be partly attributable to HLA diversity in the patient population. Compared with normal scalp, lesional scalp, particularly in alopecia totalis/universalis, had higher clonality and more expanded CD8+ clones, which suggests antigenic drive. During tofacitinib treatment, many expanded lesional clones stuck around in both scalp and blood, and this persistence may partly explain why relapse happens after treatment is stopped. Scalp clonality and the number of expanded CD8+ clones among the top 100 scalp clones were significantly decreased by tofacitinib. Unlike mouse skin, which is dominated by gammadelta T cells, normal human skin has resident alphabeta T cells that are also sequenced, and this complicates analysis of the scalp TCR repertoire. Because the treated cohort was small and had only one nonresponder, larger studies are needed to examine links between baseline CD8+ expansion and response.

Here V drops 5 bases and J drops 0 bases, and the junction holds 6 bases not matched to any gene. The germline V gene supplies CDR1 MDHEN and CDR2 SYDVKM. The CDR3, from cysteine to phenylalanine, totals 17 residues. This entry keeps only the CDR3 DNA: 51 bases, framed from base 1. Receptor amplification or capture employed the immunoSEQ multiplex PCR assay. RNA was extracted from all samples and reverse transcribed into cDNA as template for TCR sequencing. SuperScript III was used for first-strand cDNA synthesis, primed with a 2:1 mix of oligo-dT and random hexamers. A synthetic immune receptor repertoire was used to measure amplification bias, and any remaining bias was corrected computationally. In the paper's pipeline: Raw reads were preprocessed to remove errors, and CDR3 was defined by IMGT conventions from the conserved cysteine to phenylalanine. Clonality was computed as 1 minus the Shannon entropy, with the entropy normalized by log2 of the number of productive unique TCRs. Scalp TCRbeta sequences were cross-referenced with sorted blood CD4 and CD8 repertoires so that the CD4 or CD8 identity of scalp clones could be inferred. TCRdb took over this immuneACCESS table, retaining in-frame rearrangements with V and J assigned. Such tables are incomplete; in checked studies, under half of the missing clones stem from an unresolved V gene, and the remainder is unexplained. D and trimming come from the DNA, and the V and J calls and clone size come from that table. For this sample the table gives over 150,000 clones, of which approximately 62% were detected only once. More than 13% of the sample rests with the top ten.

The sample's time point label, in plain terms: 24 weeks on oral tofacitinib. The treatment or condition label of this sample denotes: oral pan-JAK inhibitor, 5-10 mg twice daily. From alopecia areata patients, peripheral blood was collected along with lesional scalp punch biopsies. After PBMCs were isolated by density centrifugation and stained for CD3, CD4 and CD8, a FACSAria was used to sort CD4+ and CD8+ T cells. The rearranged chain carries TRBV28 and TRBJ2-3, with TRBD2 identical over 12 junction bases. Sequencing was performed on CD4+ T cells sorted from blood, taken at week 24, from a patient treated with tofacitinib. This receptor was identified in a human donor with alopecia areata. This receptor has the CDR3 CASSLGLAGPSTDTQYF. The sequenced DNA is TGTGCCAGCAGTCTAGGACTAGCGGGGCCTAGCACAGATACGCAGTATTTT.